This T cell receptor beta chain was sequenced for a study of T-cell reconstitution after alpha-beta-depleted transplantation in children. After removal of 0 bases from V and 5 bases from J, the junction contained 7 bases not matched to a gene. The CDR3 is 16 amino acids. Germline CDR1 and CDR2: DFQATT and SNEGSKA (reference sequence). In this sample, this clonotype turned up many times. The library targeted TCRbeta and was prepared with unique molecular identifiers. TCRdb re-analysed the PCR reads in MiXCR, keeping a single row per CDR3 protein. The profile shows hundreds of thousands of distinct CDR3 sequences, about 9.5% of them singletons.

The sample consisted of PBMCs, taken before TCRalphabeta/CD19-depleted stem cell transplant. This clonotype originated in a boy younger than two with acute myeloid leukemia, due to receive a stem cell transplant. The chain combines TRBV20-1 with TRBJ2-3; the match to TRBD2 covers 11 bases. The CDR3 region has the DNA TGCAGTGCTAGAGAAGGTAGCGGGGGGGCCGAAGATACGCAGTATTTT. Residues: CSAREGSGGAEDTQYF.